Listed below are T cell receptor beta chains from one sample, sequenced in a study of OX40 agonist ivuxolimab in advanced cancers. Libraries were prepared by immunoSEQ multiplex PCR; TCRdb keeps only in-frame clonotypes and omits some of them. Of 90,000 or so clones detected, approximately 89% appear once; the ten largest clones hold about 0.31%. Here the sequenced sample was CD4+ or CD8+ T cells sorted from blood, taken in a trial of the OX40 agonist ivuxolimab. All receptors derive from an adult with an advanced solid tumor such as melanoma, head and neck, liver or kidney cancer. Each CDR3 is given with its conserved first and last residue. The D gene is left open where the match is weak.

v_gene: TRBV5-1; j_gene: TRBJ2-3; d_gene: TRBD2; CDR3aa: CASSLDVSGGSWYF; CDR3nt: TGCGCCAGCAGCTTGGACGTTAGCGGGGGGTCATGGTATTTT
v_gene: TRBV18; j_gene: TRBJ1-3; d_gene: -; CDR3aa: CASAGSGNTIYF; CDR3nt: TGTGCCAGCGCGGGATCTGGAAACACCATATATTTT
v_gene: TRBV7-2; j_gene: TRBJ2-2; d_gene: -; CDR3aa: CASSLVPRRNTGELFF; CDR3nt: TGTGCCAGCAGCTTAGTACCCCGGCGAAACACCGGGGAGCTGTTTTTT
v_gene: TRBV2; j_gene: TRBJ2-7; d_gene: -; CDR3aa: CASETRLSSLDEQYF; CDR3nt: TGTGCCAGCGAAACAAGGTTGTCTAGCTTGGACGAGCAGTACTTC
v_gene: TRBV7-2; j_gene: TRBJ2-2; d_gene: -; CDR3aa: CASSLFIVSTGELFF; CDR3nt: TGTGCCAGCAGCTTATTTATCGTGAGCACCGGGGAGCTGTTTTTT
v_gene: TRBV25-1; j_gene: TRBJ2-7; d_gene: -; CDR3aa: CASSVVAGWSSYEQYF; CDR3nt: TGTGCCAGCAGTGTAGTAGCAGGCTGGAGCTCCTACGAGCAGTACTTC
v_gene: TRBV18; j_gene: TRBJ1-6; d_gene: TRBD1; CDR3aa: CASSPGTDNSPLHF; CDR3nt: TGTGCCAGCTCGCCCGGGACAGACAATTCACCCCTCCACTTT
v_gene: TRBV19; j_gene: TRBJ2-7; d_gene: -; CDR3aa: CASSIRRFNEQYF; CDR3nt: TGTGCCAGTAGTATCAGACGGTTCAACGAGCAGTACTTC
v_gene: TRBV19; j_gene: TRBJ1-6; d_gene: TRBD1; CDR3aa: CASSRDRDRRDSPLHF; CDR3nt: TGTGCCAGTAGTCGAGACCGGGACAGGAGGGACTCACCCCTCCACTTT
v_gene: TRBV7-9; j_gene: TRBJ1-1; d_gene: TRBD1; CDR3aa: CASSLTGGNTEAFF; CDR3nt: TGTGCCAGCAGCCTTACAGGGGGGAACACTGAAGCTTTCTTT
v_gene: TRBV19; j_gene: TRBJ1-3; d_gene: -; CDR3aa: CATSDTGPSFSGNTIYF; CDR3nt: TGTGCCACCTCGGACACTGGGCCGTCGTTCTCTGGAAACACCATATATTTT
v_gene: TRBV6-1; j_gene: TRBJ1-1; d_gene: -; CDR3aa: CASSEGPWMNTEAFF; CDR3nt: TGTGCCAGCAGTGAAGGTCCCTGGATGAACACTGAAGCTTTCTTT